This entry lists 10 T cell receptor beta chains sequenced from one sample in a study of high-grade serous ovarian cancer treatment subgroups. Tumor samples were obtained before definitive surgery or chemotherapy. This table comes from immunoSEQ multiplex PCR, and its TCRdb copy is limited to in-frame clones, with some not included. The top ten hold less than 7.5% of the sample, which has some 5,800 clones, roughly three quarters seen once. Specimen: tumor tissue. All receptors derive from a human donor with high-grade serous ovarian cancer.

Only one count was recorded for this clone. J is TRBJ1-1 and V is TRBV6-5; unclear D gene. V was pared by 0 bases and J by 4 bases, with 9 bases between. The CDR3 has 14 amino acids. Germline loops: CDR1 MNHEY, CDR2 SVGAGI. The CDR3 DNA reads TGTGCCAGCAGTTACTCGGTGGCGGGCACTGAAGCTTTCTTT. Translated, it gives CASSYSVAGTEAFF.

The V and J genes are TRBV4-2 and TRBJ2-1; the match to TRBD1 covers 8 bases. Germline CDR1 reads LGHNA; CDR2 reads YNFKEQ. This CDR3 region has 15 residues. V gave up 4 bases and J gave up 5 bases; unmatched junction bases: 7. The CDR3 loop reads CASSPLQGAHNEQFF. In nucleotides, the CDR3 is TGTGCCAGCAGCCCCCTTCAGGGGGCACACAATGAGCAGTTCTTC.

The chain has TRBV29-1 and TRBJ1-2, with D maybe TRBD1 (5 bases). V was trimmed by 0 bases and J by 4 bases, leaving 12 bases between them. Germline lookup yields CDR1 SQVTM and CDR2 ANQGSEA. CDR3 size: 14 residues. The CDR3 DNA reads as TGCAGCGTTGAAGAAGATCAGGGTGTCTATGGCTACACCTTC. Encoded protein: CSVEEDQGVYGYTF.

This chain links TRBV4-2 with TRBJ2-1; no clear D. V lost 1 base, J lost 9 bases, and 19 bases lay in between. This CDR3 is built from 16 residues. Germline CDR1 reads LGHNA; CDR2 reads YNFKEQ. The CDR3: CASSQGPRTVESEQFF. The CDR3 coding sequence is TGTGCCAGCAGCCAAGGTCCACGGACGGTAGAAAGTGAGCAGTTCTTC.

The CDR3 here is CASSPRGQHGGYTF. The CDR3 nucleotides are TGTGCCAGCTCACCACGGGGGCAACACGGGGGCTACACCTTC. The chain has TRBV18 and TRBJ1-2, with D maybe TRBD1 (6 bases). The CDR3 contains 14 residues. Germline lookup yields CDR1 KGHSH and CDR2 LQKENI. The germline V and J ends were trimmed by 1 base and 8 bases, with 14 bases remaining between them.

The chain has TRBV5-6 and TRBJ1-6; 7 bases fit TRBD1. The CDR3 is 15 residues long. Trimming cost V 4 bases and J 2 bases; bases outside gene matches: 3. Germline V CDR1 and CDR2: SGHDT, YYEEEE. This chain's CDR3 is CASSNGQAYNSPLHF. CDR3 DNA sequence: TGTGCCAGCAGCAACGGACAGGCCTATAATTCACCCCTCCACTTT.

The chain employs TRBV19 and TRBJ1-3; D call uncertain. This CDR3 comprises 12 residues. The V gene's germline CDR1 is LNHDA and CDR2 SQIVND (reference sequence). CDR3 sequence (DNA): TGTGCTACCATCGGCTCTGGAAACACCATATATTTT. It translates to CATIGSGNTIYF. Full variable domain (outside the CDR3, taken from reference TRBV19 and TRBJ1-3): DGGITQSPKYLFRKEGQNVTLSCEQNLNHDAMYWYRQDPGQGLRLIYYSQIVNDFQKGDIAEGYSVSREKKESFPLTVTSAQKNPTAFYLCATIGSGNTIYFGEGSWLTVV.

The chain uses TRBV5-1 and TRBJ2-2, with D possibly TRBD1 on 6 matching bases. V was trimmed by 1 base and J by 1 base, leaving 20 bases between them. The CDR3 runs 19 residues. In germline, CDR1 is SGHRS, CDR2 YFSETQ. The CDR3 here is CASSLWGPLTGVNTGELFF. The CDR3 DNA sequence: TGCGCCAGCAGCTTGTGGGGGCCCCTTACAGGAGTGAACACCGGGGAGCTGTTTTTT.

A few counts support this clone. V usage is TRBV9 and J usage is TRBJ1-1; 8 nucleotides agree with TRBD1. With 4 bases clipped from V and 5 bases from J, the junction kept 10 bases outside the gene matches. The V gene's germline CDR1 is SGDLS and CDR2 YYNGEE. The CDR3 runs 15 residues. The CDR3 DNA sequence: TGTGCCAGCAGCCCCGGGACAGGCCTGGGGACTGAAGCTTTCTTT. Translated: CASSPGTGLGTEAFF.

The CDR3 sequence: CASSYGGIGYGYTF. In DNA, the CDR3 is TGTGCCAGCAGTTACGGGGGCATCGGGTATGGCTACACCTTC. This chain joins TRBV6-5 and TRBJ1-2; maybe TRBD1 (6 bases). Germline V lookup: CDR1 MNHEY, CDR2 SVGAGI. The CDR3 has 14 amino acids. Trimming stripped 2 bases from V and 5 bases from J, with 12 bases between.